This T cell receptor (beta chain) was documented in a study of blood T cell repertoires in COVID-19. Germline-derived CDR1 and CDR2 are SGHNT and YYREEE (reference sequence). V shed 4 bases and J 2 bases; nucleotides not matched to a gene: 14. This CDR3 contains 18 residues. Only one count was recorded for this clone. This table comes from immunoSEQ multiplex PCR, and its TCRdb copy is limited to in-frame clones, with some not included. Of under 200,000 clones in the sample, about 80% were seen once. During active infection, Seattle patients enrolled and were then monitored through disease. Sequencing input: peripheral blood. This sequence was found in a woman between 55 and 75 years old with COVID-19, enrolled during active disease. V usage is TRBV5-4 and J usage is TRBJ2-2; the match to TRBD2 covers 7 bases. This CDR3 is CASSRLAVATENTGELFF. The CDR3 DNA reads TGTGCCAGCAGCCGCCTAGCGGTCGCTACCGAAAACACCGGGGAGCTGTTTTTT.